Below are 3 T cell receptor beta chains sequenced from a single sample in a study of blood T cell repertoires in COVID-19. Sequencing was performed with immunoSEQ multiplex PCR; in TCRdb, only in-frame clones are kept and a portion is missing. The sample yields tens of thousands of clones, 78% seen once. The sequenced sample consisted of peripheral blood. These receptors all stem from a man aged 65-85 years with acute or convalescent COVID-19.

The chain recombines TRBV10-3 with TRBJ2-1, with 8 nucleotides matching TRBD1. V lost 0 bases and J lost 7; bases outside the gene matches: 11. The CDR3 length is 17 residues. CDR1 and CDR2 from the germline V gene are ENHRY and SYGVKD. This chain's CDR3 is CAISESSWTGRGNEQFF. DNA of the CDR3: TGTGCCATCAGTGAGTCGAGTTGGACAGGGAGAGGGAATGAGCAGTTCTTC.

The CDR3 DNA is TGTGCCAGCAGTTACGGCGCGGGACTATCCTACGAGCAGTACTTC. Its translation: CASSYGAGLSYEQYF. The V and J genes are TRBV6-2 or TRBV6-3 and TRBJ2-7, with 7 bases identical to TRBD2. Per germline, CDR1 MNHEY and CDR2 SVGEGT. This CDR3 is built from 15 residues. V dropped 2 bases and J dropped 1; count of bases not matched to a gene: 5.

For the CDR3, the DNA is TGTGCCAGCAGCTACCTCGGGGTCTCTGGGGCCAACGTCCTGACTTTC. Translated, it gives CASSYLGVSGANVLTF. The chain links TRBV5-5 to TRBJ2-6; D is perhaps TRBD2 (5 bases). The germline V gene encodes CDR1 SGHKS and CDR2 YYEKEE (reference sequence). With 3 bases removed from V and 0 bases from J, the gap between germline ends came to 10 bases. The CDR3 covers 16 residues.